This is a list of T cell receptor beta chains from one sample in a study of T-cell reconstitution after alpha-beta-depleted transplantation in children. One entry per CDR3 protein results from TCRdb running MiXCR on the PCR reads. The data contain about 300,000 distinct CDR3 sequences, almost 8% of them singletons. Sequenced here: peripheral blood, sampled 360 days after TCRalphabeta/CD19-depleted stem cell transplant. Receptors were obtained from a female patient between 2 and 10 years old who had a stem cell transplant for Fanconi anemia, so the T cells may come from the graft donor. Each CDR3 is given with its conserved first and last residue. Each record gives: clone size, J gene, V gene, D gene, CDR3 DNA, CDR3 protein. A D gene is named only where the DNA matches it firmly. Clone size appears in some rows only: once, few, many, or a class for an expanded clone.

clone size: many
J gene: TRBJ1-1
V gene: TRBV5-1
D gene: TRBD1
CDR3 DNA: TGCGCCAGCAGCTACTCCGGGACAGCGAACACTGAAGCTTTCTTT
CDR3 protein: CASSYSGTANTEAFF

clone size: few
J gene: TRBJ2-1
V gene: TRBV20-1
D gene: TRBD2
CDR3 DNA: TGCAGCAGCGGGGGAGCCGAAGGGTACAATGAGCAGTTCTTC
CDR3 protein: CSSGGAEGYNEQFF

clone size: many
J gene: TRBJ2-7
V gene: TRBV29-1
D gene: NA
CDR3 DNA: TGCAGCGTTGATCCCGGGGAAGGGCAGTACTTC
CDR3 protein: CSVDPGEGQYF

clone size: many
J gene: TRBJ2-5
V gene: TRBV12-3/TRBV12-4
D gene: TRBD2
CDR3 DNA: TGTGCCAGCAGTTCCTGGAGGGCCGGGGGGGCCCAGTACTTC
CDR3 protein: CASSSWRAGGAQYF

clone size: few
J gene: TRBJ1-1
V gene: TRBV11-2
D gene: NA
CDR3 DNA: TGTGCCAGCAGCTTAGAGTCCCCGCTGGGTCCCCCTCTATTGAACACTGAAGCTTTCTTT
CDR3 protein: CASSLESPLGPPLLNTEAFF

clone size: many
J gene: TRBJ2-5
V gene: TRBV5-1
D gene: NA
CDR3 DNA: TGCGCCAGCAGCTTCGGGGCACAAGAGACCCAGTACTTC
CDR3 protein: CASSFGAQETQYF

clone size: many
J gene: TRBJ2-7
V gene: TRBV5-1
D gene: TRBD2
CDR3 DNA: TGCGCCAGCAGATCGGGACTAGCGGGCTACGAGCAGTACTTC
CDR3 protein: CASRSGLAGYEQYF

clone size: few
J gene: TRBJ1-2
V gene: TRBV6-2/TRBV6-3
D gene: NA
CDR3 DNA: TGTGCCAGCAGTTACTCTCCGGCAGGGTATGGCTACACCTTC
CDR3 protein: CASSYSPAGYGYTF

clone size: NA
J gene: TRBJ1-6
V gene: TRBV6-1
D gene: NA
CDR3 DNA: TGTGCCAGCGCCAGAGGGGCCGTGGGGCTTTCCTATAATTCACCCCTCCACTTT
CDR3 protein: CASARGAVGLSYNSPLHF

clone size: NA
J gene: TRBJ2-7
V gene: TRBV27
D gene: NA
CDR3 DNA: TGTGCCAGCAGGCCAGACTGGGGAGGCTCGTACGAGCAGTACTTC
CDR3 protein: CASRPDWGGSYEQYF

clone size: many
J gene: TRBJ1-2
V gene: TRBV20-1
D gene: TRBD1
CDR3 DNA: TGCAGTGCCACACCGGGACAGGGGAACTATGGCTACACCTTC
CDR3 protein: CSATPGQGNYGYTF

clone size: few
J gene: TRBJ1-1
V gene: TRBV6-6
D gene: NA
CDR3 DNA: TGTGCCAGCAGAGGCCCAAACACTGAAGCTTTCTTT
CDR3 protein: CASRGPNTEAFF

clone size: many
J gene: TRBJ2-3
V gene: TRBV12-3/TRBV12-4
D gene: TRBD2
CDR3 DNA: TGTGCCAGCAGTCTAGCGGGGGGGCTCACAGATACGCAGTATTTT
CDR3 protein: CASSLAGGLTDTQYF

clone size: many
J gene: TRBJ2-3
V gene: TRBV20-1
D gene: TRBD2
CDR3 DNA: TGCAGTGCGAAAGGACTAGCGGGGGGGACAGATACGCAGTATTTT
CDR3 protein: CSAKGLAGGTDTQYF

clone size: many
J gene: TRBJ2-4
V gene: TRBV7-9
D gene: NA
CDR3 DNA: TGTGCCAGCAGTTCTAGACAAAACATTCAGTACTTC
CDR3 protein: CASSSRQNIQYF

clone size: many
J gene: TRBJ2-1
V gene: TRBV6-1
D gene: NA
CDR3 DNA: TGTGCCAGCAGTGCCCCGTCCGTACTGTTCTTC
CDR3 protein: CASSAPSVLFF

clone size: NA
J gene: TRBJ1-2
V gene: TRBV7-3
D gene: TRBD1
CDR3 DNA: TGTGCCAGCAGCTTAAGTTTCGGACTTAGACAGGGAGGCTATGGCTACACCTTC
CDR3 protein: CASSLSFGLRQGGYGYTF

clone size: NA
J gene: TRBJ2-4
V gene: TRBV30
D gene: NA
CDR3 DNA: TGTGCCTGGAGTGTACTGGCGGGGATAGCCAAAAACATTCAGTACTTC
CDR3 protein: CAWSVLAGIAKNIQYF

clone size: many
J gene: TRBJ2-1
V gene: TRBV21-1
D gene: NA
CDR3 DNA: TGTGCCAGCAGCAACCTGCTCAGGGGAAGTGAGCAGTTCTTC
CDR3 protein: CASSNLLRGSEQFF

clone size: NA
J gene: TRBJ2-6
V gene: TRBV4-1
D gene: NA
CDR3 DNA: TGCGCCAGCAGCCGCACCGAGGGCTCTGGGGCCAACGTCCTGACTTTC
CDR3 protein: CASSRTEGSGANVLTF

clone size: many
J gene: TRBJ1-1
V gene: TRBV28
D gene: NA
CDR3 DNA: TGTGCCAGCAGTTTAAAAGGGTTGGGAGCTTTCTTT
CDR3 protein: CASSLKGLGAFF

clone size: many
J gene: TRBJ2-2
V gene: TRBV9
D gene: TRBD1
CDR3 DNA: TGTGCCAGCAGCATTCAAGACAGGGATCCCGGGGAGCTGTTTTTT
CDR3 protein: CASSIQDRDPGELFF

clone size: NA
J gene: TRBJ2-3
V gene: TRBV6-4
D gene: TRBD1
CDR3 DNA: TGTGCCAGCAGTGACGGATTGGGACAGGGTGGGACAGATACGCAGTATTTT
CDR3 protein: CASSDGLGQGGTDTQYF

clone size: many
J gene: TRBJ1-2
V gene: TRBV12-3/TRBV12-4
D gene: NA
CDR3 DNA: TGTGCCAGCACACAGAGCGACTATGGCTACACCTTC
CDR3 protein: CASTQSDYGYTF

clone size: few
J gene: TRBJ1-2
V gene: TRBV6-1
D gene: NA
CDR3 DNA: TGTGCCAGCAGTCAGAACTATGGCTACACCTTC
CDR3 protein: CASSQNYGYTF

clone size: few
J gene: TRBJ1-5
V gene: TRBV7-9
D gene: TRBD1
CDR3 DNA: TGTGCCAGCAGCGGGGACAGGGGTGGCAATCAGCCCCAGCATTTT
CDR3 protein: CASSGDRGGNQPQHF

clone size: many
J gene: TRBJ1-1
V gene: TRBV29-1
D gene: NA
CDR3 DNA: TGCAGCGTTGCGCAGCCGGTGAACACTGAAGCTTTCTTT
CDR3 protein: CSVAQPVNTEAFF

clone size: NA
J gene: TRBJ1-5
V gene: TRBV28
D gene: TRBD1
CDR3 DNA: TGTGCCAGCAGTGTAACAGGGGGCTCTGGGGTTAGCAATCAGCCCCAGCATTTT
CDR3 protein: CASSVTGGSGVSNQPQHF

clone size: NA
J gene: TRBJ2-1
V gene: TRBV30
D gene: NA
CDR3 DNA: TGTGCCTGGAGTGTTTCCTTGAGCGGGTCCGGGCCTGGTGTTGAGCAGTTCTTC
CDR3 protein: CAWSVSLSGSGPGVEQFF

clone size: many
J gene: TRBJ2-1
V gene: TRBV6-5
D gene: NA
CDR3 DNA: TGTGCCAGCAGTTACTCGAACTTTGAGCAGTTCTTC
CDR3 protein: CASSYSNFEQFF

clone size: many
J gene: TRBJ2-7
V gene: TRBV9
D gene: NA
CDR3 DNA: TGTGCCAGCAGCGTAGAGAAATACTCCTACGAGCAGTACTTC
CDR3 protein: CASSVEKYSYEQYF

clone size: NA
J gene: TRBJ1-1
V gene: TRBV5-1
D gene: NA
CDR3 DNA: TGCGCCAGCAGCTGGGGCAGCCTGAACACTGAAGCTTTCTTT
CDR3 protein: CASSWGSLNTEAFF

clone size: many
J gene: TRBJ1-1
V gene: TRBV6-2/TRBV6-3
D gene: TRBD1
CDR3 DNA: TGTGCCAGCAGTGACAGGGCCATGAACACTGAAGCTTTCTTT
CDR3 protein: CASSDRAMNTEAFF

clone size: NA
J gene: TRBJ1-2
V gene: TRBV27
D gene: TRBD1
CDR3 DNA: TGTGCCAGCAGACCTCGGACAGGGGGCGCGCCGGTTGGCTACACCTTC
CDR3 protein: CASRPRTGGAPVGYTF

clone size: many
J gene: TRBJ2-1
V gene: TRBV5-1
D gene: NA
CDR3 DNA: TGCGCCAGCAGCTCTGGTACGGCAGGGAATGAGCAGTTCTTC
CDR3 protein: CASSSGTAGNEQFF

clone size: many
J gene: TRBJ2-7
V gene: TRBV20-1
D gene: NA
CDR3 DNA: TGCAGTGCTCGGACTGGGAGCTCCTACGAGCAGTACTTC
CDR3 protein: CSARTGSSYEQYF

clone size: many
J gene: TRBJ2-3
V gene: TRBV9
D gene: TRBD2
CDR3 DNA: TGTGCCAGCAGCGACTTTAGCGGGGGGCCGGTCACAGATACGCAGTATTTT
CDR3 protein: CASSDFSGGPVTDTQYF

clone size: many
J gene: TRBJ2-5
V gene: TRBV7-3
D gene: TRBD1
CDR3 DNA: TGTGCCAGCAGCCACACTGGACAGGGAGCAGTCCAAGAGACCCAGTACTTC
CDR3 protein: CASSHTGQGAVQETQYF

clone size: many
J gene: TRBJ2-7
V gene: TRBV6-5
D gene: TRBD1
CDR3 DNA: TGTGCCAGCAGTTACCTCAGGGGGCTAAGCTACGAGCAGTACTTC
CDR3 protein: CASSYLRGLSYEQYF

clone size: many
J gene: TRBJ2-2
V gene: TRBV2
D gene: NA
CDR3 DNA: TGTGCCAGCAGTGAGTTTGCCGGGGAGCTGTTTTTT
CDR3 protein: CASSEFAGELFF

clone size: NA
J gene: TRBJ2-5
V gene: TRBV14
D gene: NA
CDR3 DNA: TGTGCCAGCAGCCAGCAGGGGCGGGAGACCCAGTACTTC
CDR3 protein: CASSQQGRETQYF

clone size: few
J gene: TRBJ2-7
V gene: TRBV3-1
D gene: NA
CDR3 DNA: TGTGCCAGCAGCCAAGTTTGGTCGGGGGCAGCCTCCTACGAGCAGTACTTC
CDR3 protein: CASSQVWSGAASYEQYF